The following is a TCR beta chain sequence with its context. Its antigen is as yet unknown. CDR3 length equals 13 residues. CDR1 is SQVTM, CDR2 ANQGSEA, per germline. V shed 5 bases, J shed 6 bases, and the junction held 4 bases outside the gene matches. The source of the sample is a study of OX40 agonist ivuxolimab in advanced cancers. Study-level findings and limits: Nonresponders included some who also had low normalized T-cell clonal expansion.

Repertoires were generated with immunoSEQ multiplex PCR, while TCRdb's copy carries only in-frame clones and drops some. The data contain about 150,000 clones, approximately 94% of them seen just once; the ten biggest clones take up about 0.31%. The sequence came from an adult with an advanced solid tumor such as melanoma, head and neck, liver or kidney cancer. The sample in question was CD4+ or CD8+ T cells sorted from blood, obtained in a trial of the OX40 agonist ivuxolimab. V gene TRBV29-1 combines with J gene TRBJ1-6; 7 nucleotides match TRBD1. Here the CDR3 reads CSVQQGPNSPLHF. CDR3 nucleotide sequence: TGCAGCGTTCAACAGGGGCCTAATTCACCCCTCCACTTT.